This T cell receptor (beta chain) emerged from a study of blood T cell repertoires in COVID-19. About the study: T cells, B-cell-depleted T cells, or PBMCs provided the cDNA or gDNA that served as material.

Clones were read by immunoSEQ multiplex PCR, and TCRdb kept only the in-frame ones, dropping some. Counted here are fewer than 150,000 clones, around 90% occurring once; the ten biggest clones make up about 3.8%. This clonotype was obtained from a woman in her fifties or sixties with COVID-19, enrolled during active disease. The sample taken for sequencing was peripheral blood.

The CDR3 protein is CALGGTFSGNTIYF. CDR3 nucleotides: TGTGCCTTGGGGGGAACCTTCTCTGGAAACACCATATATTTT. This chain connects TRBV6-5 to TRBJ1-3; D might be TRBD1 (5 bases). There are 14 residues in the CDR3. V lost 11 bases and J 0 bases, leaving 14 bases between the germline ends. The germline gives CDR1 MNHEY, CDR2 SVGAGI.